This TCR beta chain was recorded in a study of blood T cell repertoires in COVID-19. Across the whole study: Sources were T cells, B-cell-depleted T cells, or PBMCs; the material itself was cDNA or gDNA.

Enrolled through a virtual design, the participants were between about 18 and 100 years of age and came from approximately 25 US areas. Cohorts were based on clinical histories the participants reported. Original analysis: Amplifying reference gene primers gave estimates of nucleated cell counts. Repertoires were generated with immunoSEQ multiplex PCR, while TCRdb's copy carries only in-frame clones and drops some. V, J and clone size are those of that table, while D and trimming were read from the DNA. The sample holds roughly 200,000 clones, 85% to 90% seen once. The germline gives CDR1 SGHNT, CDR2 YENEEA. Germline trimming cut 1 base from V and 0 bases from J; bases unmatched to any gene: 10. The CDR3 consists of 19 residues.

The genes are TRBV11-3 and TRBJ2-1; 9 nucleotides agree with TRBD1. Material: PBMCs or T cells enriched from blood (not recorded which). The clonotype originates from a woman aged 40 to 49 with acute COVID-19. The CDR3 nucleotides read TGTGCCAGCAGCTTAGGAGCGGGTCGGGGACAGGGCTCCTACAATGAGCAGTTCTTC. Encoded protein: CASSLGAGRGQGSYNEQFF.